This is a list of T cell receptor beta chains from one sample in a study of blood T cells in healthy people across ages. Via MiXCR, TCRdb re-called the 5' RACE reads, giving one row per CDR3 protein. The sample holds 780,000 or so distinct CDR3 sequences, roughly three fifths seen once. Material: blood. Receptors originate from a man between 35 and 55 years old in good health. The CDR3 runs from the conserved cysteine through the conserved F or W. The D gene is left open where the match is weak. For some rows the clone size is stated as once, few or many, or as a class when expanded; others skip it.

D gene: .
clone size: .
J gene: TRBJ2-5
V gene: TRBV28
CDR3 protein: CASSLGFRAGPPGIQETQYF
CDR3 DNA: TGTGCCAGCAGTTTAGGATTTCGGGCAGGCCCCCCAGGAATCCAAGAGACCCAGTACTTC

D gene: .
clone size: many
J gene: TRBJ2-4
V gene: TRBV5-1
CDR3 protein: CASSPGLAKNIQYF
CDR3 DNA: TGCGCCAGCAGCCCCGGATTAGCCAAAAACATTCAGTACTTC

D gene: .
clone size: .
J gene: TRBJ2-7
V gene: TRBV6-5
CDR3 protein: CASSYSFLDARSYEQYF
CDR3 DNA: TGTGCCAGCAGTTACTCTTTTTTGGATGCCCGATCCTACGAGCAGTACTTC

D gene: TRBD2
clone size: .
J gene: TRBJ2-4
V gene: TRBV6-5
CDR3 protein: CASSFGLAGGVQAREQYF
CDR3 DNA: TGTGCCAGCAGTTTCGGACTAGCGGGAGGGGTTCAGGCTCGGGAGCAGTACTTC

D gene: .
clone size: .
J gene: TRBJ2-5
V gene: TRBV10-3
CDR3 protein: CAISESGTPYQETQYF
CDR3 DNA: TGTGCCATCAGTGAGTCTGGGACCCCGTACCAAGAGACCCAGTACTTC

D gene: .
clone size: many
J gene: TRBJ2-6
V gene: TRBV3-1
CDR3 protein: CASSQEFGSGANVLTF
CDR3 DNA: TGTGCCAGCAGCCAAGAATTCGGCTCTGGGGCCAACGTCCTGACTTTC

D gene: .
clone size: .
J gene: TRBJ2-1
V gene: TRBV18
CDR3 protein: CASSPPFAGLYNEQFF
CDR3 DNA: TGTGCCAGCTCACCACCTTTCGCAGGATTATACAATGAGCAGTTCTTC

D gene: .
clone size: .
J gene: TRBJ2-1
V gene: TRBV20-1
CDR3 protein: CSVQGLGNEQFF
CDR3 DNA: TGCAGTGTACAGGGTTTGGGGAATGAGCAGTTCTTC

D gene: .
clone size: few
J gene: TRBJ2-2
V gene: TRBV9
CDR3 protein: CASSPSGGLTGELFF
CDR3 DNA: TGTGCCAGCAGCCCTTCGGGCGGTCTCACCGGGGAGCTGTTTTTT

D gene: .
clone size: .
J gene: TRBJ2-5
V gene: TRBV7-8
CDR3 protein: CASSGKALGTRGETQYF
CDR3 DNA: TGTGCCAGCAGCGGAAAAGCCCTCGGGACACGTGGAGAGACCCAGTACTTC

D gene: TRBD1
clone size: .
J gene: TRBJ2-7
V gene: TRBV7-2
CDR3 protein: CASSSSGTGVEQYF
CDR3 DNA: TGTGCCAGCAGCTCGTCCGGGACAGGGGTCGAGCAGTACTTC

D gene: TRBD1
clone size: few
J gene: TRBJ2-5
V gene: TRBV6-5
CDR3 protein: CASSWARQGARETQYF
CDR3 DNA: TGTGCCAGCAGTTGGGCCCGACAGGGGGCTAGAGAGACCCAGTACTTC

D gene: .
clone size: few
J gene: TRBJ2-5
V gene: TRBV28
CDR3 protein: CASRPTGTGQTQYF
CDR3 DNA: TGTGCCAGCAGGCCCACAGGGACGGGGCAGACCCAGTACTTC

D gene: TRBD1
clone size: .
J gene: TRBJ2-4
V gene: TRBV28
CDR3 protein: CASLPTGTAKNIQYF
CDR3 DNA: TGTGCCAGCCTCCCGACAGGGACGGCCAAAAACATTCAGTACTTC

D gene: TRBD1
clone size: few
J gene: TRBJ2-1
V gene: TRBV13
CDR3 protein: CASSPGQGAENEQFF
CDR3 DNA: TGTGCCAGCAGCCCGGGGCAGGGGGCTGAGAATGAGCAGTTCTTC

D gene: TRBD1
clone size: .
J gene: TRBJ2-1
V gene: TRBV27
CDR3 protein: CASSSPGTGVNEQFF
CDR3 DNA: TGTGCCAGCAGTTCTCCCGGGACAGGGGTCAATGAGCAGTTCTTC

D gene: .
clone size: many
J gene: TRBJ1-1
V gene: TRBV3-1
CDR3 protein: CASSQDRNTEAFF
CDR3 DNA: TGTGCCAGCAGCCAAGATAGGAACACTGAAGCTTTCTTT

D gene: TRBD2
clone size: .
J gene: TRBJ2-3
V gene: TRBV9
CDR3 protein: CASNGREISTDTQYF
CDR3 DNA: TGTGCCAGCAACGGGCGGGAGATTAGCACAGATACGCAGTATTTT

D gene: .
clone size: .
J gene: TRBJ1-2
V gene: TRBV5-1
CDR3 protein: CASSPEQRNYGYTF
CDR3 DNA: TGCGCCAGCAGCCCAGAACAGAGGAATTATGGCTACACCTTC

D gene: TRBD2
clone size: few
J gene: TRBJ2-3
V gene: TRBV9
CDR3 protein: CASSVGGAGGPEDTQYF
CDR3 DNA: TGTGCCAGCAGCGTAGGTGGAGCGGGGGGGCCAGAAGATACGCAGTATTTT

D gene: .
clone size: many
J gene: TRBJ2-5
V gene: TRBV7-9
CDR3 protein: CASSPSGLGETQYF
CDR3 DNA: TGTGCCAGCAGCCCGTCTGGTTTGGGAGAGACCCAGTACTTC

D gene: .
clone size: .
J gene: TRBJ1-1
V gene: TRBV9
CDR3 protein: CASSVETGSYTEAFF
CDR3 DNA: TGTGCCAGCAGCGTAGAAACAGGGTCATACACTGAAGCTTTCTTT

D gene: .
clone size: .
J gene: TRBJ1-1
V gene: TRBV29-1
CDR3 protein: CSVDEAFF
CDR3 DNA: TGCAGCGTTGATGAAGCTTTCTTT

D gene: TRBD2
clone size: .
J gene: TRBJ2-2
V gene: TRBV5-4
CDR3 protein: CASSKGLVSTGELFF
CDR3 DNA: TGTGCCAGCAGCAAGGGACTAGTTAGCACCGGGGAGCTGTTTTTT

D gene: .
clone size: .
J gene: TRBJ2-3
V gene: TRBV20-1
CDR3 protein: CSARDLGGVSTDTQYF
CDR3 DNA: TGCAGTGCTAGAGATCTAGGGGGTGTTAGCACAGATACGCAGTATTTT

D gene: .
clone size: once
J gene: TRBJ2-2
V gene: TRBV24-1
CDR3 protein: CATSDFLQETGELFF
CDR3 DNA: TGTGCCACCAGTGATTTCCTCCAGGAAACCGGGGAGCTGTTTTTT

D gene: .
clone size: .
J gene: TRBJ1-5
V gene: TRBV20-1
CDR3 protein: CSAIGRSNQPQHF
CDR3 DNA: TGCAGTGCCATTGGACGGAGCAATCAGCCCCAGCATTTT

D gene: .
clone size: many
J gene: TRBJ2-4
V gene: TRBV9
CDR3 protein: CASSVGTGGDIQYF
CDR3 DNA: TGTGCCAGCAGCGTAGGGACCGGTGGAGACATTCAGTACTTC

D gene: .
clone size: .
J gene: TRBJ1-4
V gene: TRBV6-2/TRBV6-3
CDR3 protein: CASSFNPGEKLFF
CDR3 DNA: TGTGCCAGCAGTTTCAATCCGGGGGAAAAACTGTTTTTT

D gene: TRBD1
clone size: .
J gene: TRBJ1-5
V gene: TRBV15
CDR3 protein: CATSGDRVNQPQHF
CDR3 DNA: TGTGCCACCAGCGGTGACAGGGTCAATCAGCCCCAGCATTTT

D gene: .
clone size: .
J gene: TRBJ2-3
V gene: TRBV30
CDR3 protein: CAWSVRQGSTDTQYF
CDR3 DNA: TGTGCCTGGAGTGTTCGGCAAGGTAGCACAGATACGCAGTATTTT

D gene: .
clone size: .
J gene: TRBJ2-5
V gene: TRBV6-5
CDR3 protein: CASSYSGLNPTSEQYF
CDR3 DNA: TGTGCCAGCAGTTACTCCGGACTAAACCCCACTAGTGAGCAGTACTTC

D gene: .
clone size: .
J gene: TRBJ1-2
V gene: TRBV5-5
CDR3 protein: CASSLEFRGGGGYTF
CDR3 DNA: TGTGCCAGCAGCTTGGAATTCAGGGGAGGTGGTGGCTACACCTTC

D gene: TRBD1
clone size: .
J gene: TRBJ2-7
V gene: TRBV29-1
CDR3 protein: CSVRGQGYGEQYF
CDR3 DNA: TGCAGCGTTCGAGGACAGGGGTACGGAGAGCAGTACTTC

D gene: TRBD2
clone size: .
J gene: TRBJ2-1
V gene: TRBV29-1
CDR3 protein: CSVDGAGVSEQFF
CDR3 DNA: TGCAGCGTTGATGGTGCGGGAGTAAGTGAGCAGTTCTTC

D gene: TRBD2
clone size: few
J gene: TRBJ2-5
V gene: TRBV5-6
CDR3 protein: CASRPSGREETQYF
CDR3 DNA: TGTGCCAGCAGACCCAGCGGGAGGGAGGAGACTCAGTACTTC

D gene: .
clone size: .
J gene: TRBJ2-3
V gene: TRBV29-1
CDR3 protein: CSVVGFLTDTQYF
CDR3 DNA: TGCAGCGTTGTGGGATTCCTCACAGATACGCAGTATTTT

D gene: TRBD2
clone size: .
J gene: TRBJ2-6
V gene: TRBV7-2
CDR3 protein: CASNLFPAGASGANVLTF
CDR3 DNA: TGTGCCAGCAACTTATTTCCAGCGGGGGCCTCTGGGGCCAACGTCCTGACTTTC

D gene: TRBD1
clone size: few
J gene: TRBJ2-5
V gene: TRBV12-3/TRBV12-4
CDR3 protein: CASSFRTGPNPETQYF
CDR3 DNA: TGTGCCAGCAGTTTCCGGACAGGGCCGAATCCAGAGACCCAGTACTTC

D gene: TRBD2
clone size: few
J gene: TRBJ2-3
V gene: TRBV20-1
CDR3 protein: CSATRLAGVTDTQYF
CDR3 DNA: TGCAGTGCTACACGACTAGCGGGGGTCACAGATACGCAGTATTTT

D gene: .
clone size: .
J gene: TRBJ2-5
V gene: TRBV20-1
CDR3 protein: CSARGVAWAISKETQYF
CDR3 DNA: TGCAGTGCTAGAGGTGTAGCTTGGGCCATTTCCAAAGAGACCCAGTACTTC

D gene: TRBD2
clone size: .
J gene: TRBJ2-7
V gene: TRBV28
CDR3 protein: CASSVTTSGPFSEQYF
CDR3 DNA: TGTGCCAGCAGTGTGACCACTAGCGGACCCTTCAGCGAGCAGTACTTC

D gene: .
clone size: few
J gene: TRBJ2-3
V gene: TRBV12-3/TRBV12-4
CDR3 protein: CASTPTTDTQYF
CDR3 DNA: TGTGCCAGCACCCCGACCACAGATACGCAGTATTTT

D gene: .
clone size: .
J gene: TRBJ2-7
V gene: TRBV6-1
CDR3 protein: CASRDIGTRYEQYF
CDR3 DNA: TGTGCCAGCAGAGACATAGGGACTCGCTACGAGCAGTACTTC

D gene: .
clone size: .
J gene: TRBJ2-2
V gene: TRBV5-4
CDR3 protein: CASSLDLLATGELFF
CDR3 DNA: TGTGCCAGCAGCTTGGACCTACTAGCTACCGGGGAGCTGTTTTTT

D gene: .
clone size: few
J gene: TRBJ2-3
V gene: TRBV28
CDR3 protein: CASSLTPPSQYF
CDR3 DNA: TGTGCCAGCAGTTTGACCCCTCCATCGCAGTATTTT

D gene: .
clone size: .
J gene: TRBJ1-6
V gene: TRBV12-3/TRBV12-4
CDR3 protein: CASSLEGGSYNSPLHF
CDR3 DNA: TGTGCCAGCAGTTTAGAGGGAGGCTCCTATAATTCACCCCTCCACTTT

D gene: .
clone size: .
J gene: TRBJ1-5
V gene: TRBV7-2
CDR3 protein: CTSGKTSGQPQHF
CDR3 DNA: TGTACCAGCGGAAAAACGTCGGGTCAGCCCCAGCATTTT

D gene: .
clone size: .
J gene: TRBJ1-2
V gene: TRBV7-2
CDR3 protein: CASRPPALGFGYTF
CDR3 DNA: TGTGCCAGCAGACCCCCGGCCTTGGGGTTTGGCTACACCTTC

D gene: TRBD2
clone size: .
J gene: TRBJ2-1
V gene: TRBV4-1
CDR3 protein: CASSQDAAGGREQFF
CDR3 DNA: TGCGCCAGCAGCCAAGATGCCGCGGGGGGGAGAGAGCAGTTCTTC

D gene: TRBD2
clone size: .
J gene: TRBJ2-3
V gene: TRBV5-1
CDR3 protein: CASSQGASGRGDTQYF
CDR3 DNA: TGCGCCAGCAGCCAGGGGGCTAGCGGGAGGGGAGATACGCAGTATTTT

D gene: .
clone size: many
J gene: TRBJ2-6
V gene: TRBV24-1
CDR3 protein: CATSDQRQSGANVLTF
CDR3 DNA: TGTGCCACCAGTGACCAGCGACAGTCTGGGGCCAACGTCCTGACTTTC

D gene: .
clone size: .
J gene: TRBJ2-2
V gene: TRBV20-1
CDR3 protein: CSARDPGGPANTGELFF
CDR3 DNA: TGCAGTGCTAGAGATCCCGGAGGGCCGGCGAACACCGGGGAGCTGTTTTTT

D gene: TRBD2
clone size: .
J gene: TRBJ2-7
V gene: TRBV12-3/TRBV12-4
CDR3 protein: CASSRNGLAHYNEQYF
CDR3 DNA: TGTGCCAGCAGTCGAAACGGACTAGCGCACTACAATGAGCAGTACTTC

D gene: .
clone size: .
J gene: TRBJ2-7
V gene: TRBV7-9
CDR3 protein: CASSLVGAGSSYEQYF
CDR3 DNA: TGTGCCAGCAGCTTAGTTGGGGCAGGCAGCTCCTACGAGCAGTACTTC

D gene: .
clone size: .
J gene: TRBJ1-1
V gene: TRBV7-9
CDR3 protein: CASTHPLGNTEAFF
CDR3 DNA: TGTGCCAGCACCCATCCGTTGGGGAACACTGAAGCTTTCTTT

D gene: .
clone size: .
J gene: TRBJ1-2
V gene: TRBV20-1
CDR3 protein: CSASPPTPRGYTF
CDR3 DNA: TGCAGTGCTAGTCCCCCCACACCCCGCGGCTACACCTTC

D gene: TRBD1
clone size: .
J gene: TRBJ2-5
V gene: TRBV4-3
CDR3 protein: CASSQGWDRGRGQYF
CDR3 DNA: TGCGCCAGCAGCCAAGGATGGGACAGGGGGCGTGGGCAGTACTTC

D gene: .
clone size: .
J gene: TRBJ2-7
V gene: TRBV27
CDR3 protein: CASSYAGRGYEQYF
CDR3 DNA: TGTGCCAGCAGTTATGCGGGAAGAGGCTACGAGCAGTACTTC

D gene: .
clone size: .
J gene: TRBJ2-4
V gene: TRBV6-1
CDR3 protein: CASSAPGGLRNIQYF
CDR3 DNA: TGTGCCAGCAGTGCCCCAGGGGGACTCAGAAACATTCAGTACTTC